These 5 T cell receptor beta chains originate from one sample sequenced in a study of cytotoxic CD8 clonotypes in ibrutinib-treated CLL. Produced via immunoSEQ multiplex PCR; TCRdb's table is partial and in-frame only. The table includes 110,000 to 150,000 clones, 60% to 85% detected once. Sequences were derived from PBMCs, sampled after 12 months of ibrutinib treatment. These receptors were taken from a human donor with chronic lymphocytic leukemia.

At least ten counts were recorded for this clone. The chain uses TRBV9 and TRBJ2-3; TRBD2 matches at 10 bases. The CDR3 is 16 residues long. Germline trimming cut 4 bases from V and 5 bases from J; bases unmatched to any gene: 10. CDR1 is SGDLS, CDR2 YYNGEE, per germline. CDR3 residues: CASSPGLASLQDTQYF. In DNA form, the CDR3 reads TGTGCCAGCAGCCCGGGACTAGCGTCTCTTCAAGATACGCAGTATTTT.

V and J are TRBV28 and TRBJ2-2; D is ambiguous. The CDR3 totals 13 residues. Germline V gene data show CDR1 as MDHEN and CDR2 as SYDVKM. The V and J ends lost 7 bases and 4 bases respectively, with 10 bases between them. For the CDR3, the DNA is TGTGCCAGCATCCTTCTATCCACCGGGGAGCTGTTTTTT. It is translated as CASILLSTGELFF.

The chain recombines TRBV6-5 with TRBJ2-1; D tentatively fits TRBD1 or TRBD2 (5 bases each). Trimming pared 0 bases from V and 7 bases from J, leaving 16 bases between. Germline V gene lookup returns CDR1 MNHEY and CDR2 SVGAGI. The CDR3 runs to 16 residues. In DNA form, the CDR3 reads TGTGCCAGCAGTTACTCCGGGACCGACGCCCCTAATGAGCAGTTCTTC. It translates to CASSYSGTDAPNEQFF.

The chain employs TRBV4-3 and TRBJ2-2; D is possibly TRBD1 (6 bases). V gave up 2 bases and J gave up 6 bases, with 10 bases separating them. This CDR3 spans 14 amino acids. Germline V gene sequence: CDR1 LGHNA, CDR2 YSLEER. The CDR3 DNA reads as TGCGCCAGCAGCCAAACAGGGTTCTCCGGGGAGCTGTTTTTT. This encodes CASSQTGFSGELFF.

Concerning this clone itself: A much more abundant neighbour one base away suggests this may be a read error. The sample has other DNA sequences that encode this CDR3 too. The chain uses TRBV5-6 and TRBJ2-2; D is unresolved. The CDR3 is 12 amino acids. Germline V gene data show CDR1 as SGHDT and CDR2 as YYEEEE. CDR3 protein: CASSFEFGELFF. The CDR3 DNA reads TGTGCCAGTAGCTTCGAATTCGGGGAGCTGTTTTTT.